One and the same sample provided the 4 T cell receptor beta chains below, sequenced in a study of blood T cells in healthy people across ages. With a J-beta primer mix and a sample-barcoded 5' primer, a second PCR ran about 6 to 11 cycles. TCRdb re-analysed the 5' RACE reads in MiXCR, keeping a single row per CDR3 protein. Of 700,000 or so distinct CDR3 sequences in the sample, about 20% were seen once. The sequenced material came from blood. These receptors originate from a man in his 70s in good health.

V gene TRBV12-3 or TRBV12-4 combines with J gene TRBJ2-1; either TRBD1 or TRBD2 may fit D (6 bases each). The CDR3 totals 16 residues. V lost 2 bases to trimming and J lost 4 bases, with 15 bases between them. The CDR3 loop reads CASSLMGGASYNEQFF. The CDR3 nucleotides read TGTGCCAGCAGTTTAATGGGGGGCGCATCATACAATGAGCAGTTCTTC.

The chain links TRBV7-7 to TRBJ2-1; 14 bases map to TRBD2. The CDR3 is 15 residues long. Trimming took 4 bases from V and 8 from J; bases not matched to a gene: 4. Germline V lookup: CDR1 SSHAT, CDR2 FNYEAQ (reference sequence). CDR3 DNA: TGTGCCAGCAGCTACGGGACTAGCGGGGGATATGAGCAGTTCTTC. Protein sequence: CASSYGTSGGYEQFF.

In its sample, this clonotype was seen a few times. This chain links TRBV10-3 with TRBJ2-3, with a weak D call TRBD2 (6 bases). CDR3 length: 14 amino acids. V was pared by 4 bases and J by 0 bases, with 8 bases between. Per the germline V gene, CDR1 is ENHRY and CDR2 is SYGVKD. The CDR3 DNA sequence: TGTGCCATCAGTGTTGCGGGGAGCACAGATACGCAGTATTTT. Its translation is CAISVAGSTDTQYF.

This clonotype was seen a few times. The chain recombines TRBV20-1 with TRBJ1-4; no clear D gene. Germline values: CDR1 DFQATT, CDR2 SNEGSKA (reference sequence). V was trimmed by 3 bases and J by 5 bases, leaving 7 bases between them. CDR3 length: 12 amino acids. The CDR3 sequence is CSARSQNEKLFF. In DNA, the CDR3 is TGCAGTGCTAGGTCCCAGAATGAAAAACTGTTTTTT.